Sequencing of this TCR beta chain was carried out in a study of OX40 agonist ivuxolimab in advanced cancers. Looking at the study overall: Melanoma, hepatocellular carcinoma, head and neck or renal cell cancer occurred in dose-escalation patients. Participants averaged around 60 years of age (range 23 to 79) and were around 83% male.

The repertoire was sequenced with immunoSEQ multiplex PCR; TCRdb's copy has only in-frame clones and lacks some. The table has around 70,000 clones, roughly four fifths seen once. Autoimmune disease history or systemic immunosuppression disqualified patients. Samples were taken at baseline and on day 1 of cycles 4 and 7. Germline V CDR1 and CDR2: SGHRS, YFSETQ. Germline trimming cut 2 bases from V and 9 bases from J; bases unmatched to any gene: 11. The CDR3 contains 15 residues. The genes are TRBV5-1 and TRBJ2-1; 7 bases agree with TRBD2. The starting material was CD4+ or CD8+ T cells sorted from blood, obtained in a trial of the OX40 agonist ivuxolimab. The sequence was collected from an adult with an advanced solid tumor such as melanoma, head and neck, liver or kidney cancer. CDR3 sequence reads: CASSFTMTSQGEQFF. In DNA, the CDR3 is TGCGCCAGCAGCTTCACTATGACTAGCCAAGGTGAGCAGTTCTTC.